This T cell receptor (beta chain) stems from a study of monozygotic twins with inflammatory bowel disease. No DNA is given; TCRdb re-called the 5' RACE reads and lists each CDR3 protein once. The sample table sets out 330,000 or so distinct CDR3 sequences. CDR1 is GTSNPN and CDR2 is SVGIG in the germline V gene (reference sequence). The CDR3 runs to 15 residues. Investigators pulled total RNA out of whole blood and did not sort T cells. This chain links TRBV30 with TRBJ2-1; TCRdb picks TRBD2, but there is no DNA to check that call. The origin of this receptor is a human donor with ulcerative colitis or Crohn's disease, or a healthy co-twin of an affected twin (not recorded which). Specimen: blood. The CDR3 sequence: CAWSEVSGSRVEQFF.